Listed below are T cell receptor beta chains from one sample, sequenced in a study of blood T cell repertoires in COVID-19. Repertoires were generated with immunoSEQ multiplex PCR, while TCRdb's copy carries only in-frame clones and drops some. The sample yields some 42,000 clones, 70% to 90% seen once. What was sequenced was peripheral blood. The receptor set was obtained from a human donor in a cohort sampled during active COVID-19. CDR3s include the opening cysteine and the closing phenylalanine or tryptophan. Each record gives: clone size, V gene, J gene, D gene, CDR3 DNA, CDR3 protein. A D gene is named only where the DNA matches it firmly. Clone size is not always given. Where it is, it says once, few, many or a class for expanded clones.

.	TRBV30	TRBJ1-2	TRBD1	TGTGCCTGGGGGAGGGACAGGCCTTATGGCTACACCTTC	CAWGRDRPYGYTF
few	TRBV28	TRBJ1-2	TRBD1	TGTGCCATCGGGACAGGGGGCCCCTATGGCTACACCTTC	CAIGTGGPYGYTF
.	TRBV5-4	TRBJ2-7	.	TGTGCCAGCAGCTTAGTACGGAGGTGCTACGAGCAGTACTTC	CASSLVRRCYEQYF
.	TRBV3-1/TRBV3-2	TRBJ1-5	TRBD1	TGTGCCAGCAGCCAGGGACAGTTAAGCAATCAGCCCCAGCATTTT	CASSQGQLSNQPQHF
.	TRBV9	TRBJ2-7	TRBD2	TGTGCCAGCAGCGTAGCAAGCGGGGGGGCTGGCGAGCAGTACTTC	CASSVASGGAGEQYF
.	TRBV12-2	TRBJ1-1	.	TGTGCAAGTCGTCTGCCGAACTGCGCTTTCTTT	CASRLPNCAFF
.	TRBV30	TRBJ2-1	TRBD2	TGTGCCTACTTATCCGGGACTAGCGGGGAGCAGTTCTTC	CAYLSGTSGEQFF
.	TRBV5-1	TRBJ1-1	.	TGCGCCAGCAGCTTGGAAATCGTGAACACTGAAGCTTTCTTT	CASSLEIVNTEAFF
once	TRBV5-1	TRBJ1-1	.	TGCGCCAGCAGCCTACAGTTGAACACTGAAGCTTTCTTT	CASSLQLNTEAFF
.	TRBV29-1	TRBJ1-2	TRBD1	TGCAGCGTTGAAGAGGGACAGGGGGTTTACACCTTC	CSVEEGQGVYTF
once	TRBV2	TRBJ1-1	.	TGTGCCAGCAGGGGGAGGGTCGGCACTGAAGCTTTCTTT	CASRGRVGTEAFF
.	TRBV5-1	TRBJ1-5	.	TGCGCCAGCAGCTTCGAACAGGGAAGTCAGCCCCAGCATTTT	CASSFEQGSQPQHF
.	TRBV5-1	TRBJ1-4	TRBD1	TGCGCCAGCAGCTTGATAGGGGGACAGGGTCTTGAAAAACTGTTTTTT	CASSLIGGQGLEKLFF
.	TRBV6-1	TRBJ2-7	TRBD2	TGTGCCAGCAGTGAAGACCTAGCGGGGCAATCCTACGAGCAGTACTTC	CASSEDLAGQSYEQYF
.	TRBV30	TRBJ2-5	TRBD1	TGTGCCTGGGCCCCAGGGGGTTCGTCCCTTGGGACCCAGTACTTC	CAWAPGGSSLGTQYF
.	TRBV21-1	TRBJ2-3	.	TGTGCCAGCCCCAAGAGGGGGCGGAATACAGATACGCAGTATTTT	CASPKRGRNTDTQYF
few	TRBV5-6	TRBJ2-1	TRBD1	TGTGCCAGCAGCTTAATCGGACAGGCGATTGTTAATGAGCAGTTCTTC	CASSLIGQAIVNEQFF
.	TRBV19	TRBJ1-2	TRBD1	TGTGCCAGTAGCCGGACAGGGATGGACTATGGCTACACCTTC	CASSRTGMDYGYTF
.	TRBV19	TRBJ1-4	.	TGTGCCAGTAGTATTGGTTCAGGGGCGACTGAAAAACTGTTTTTT	CASSIGSGATEKLFF
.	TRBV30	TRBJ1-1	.	TGTGAATGGGGATCAGAGAACACTGAAGCTTTCTTT	CEWGSENTEAFF
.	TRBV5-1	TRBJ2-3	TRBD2	TGCGCCAGCAGCCTGCTGGCTAGCGGGGGGGCAGATACGCAGTATTTT	CASSLLASGGADTQYF
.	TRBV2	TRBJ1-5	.	TGTGCCAGCAGGAAGATTGGACAGTTCCCCCAGCATTTT	CASRKIGQFPQHF
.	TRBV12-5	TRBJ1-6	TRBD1	TGTGCTAGTGGTTTAACAGGGGTGGATTCACCCCTCCACTTT	CASGLTGVDSPLHF
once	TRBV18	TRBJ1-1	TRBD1	TGTGCCAGCGCAGAGCAGGGGGCCGCGGGCACTGAAGCTTTCTTT	CASAEQGAAGTEAFF
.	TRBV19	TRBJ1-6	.	TGTGCCAGTACCCCAGAAGCCTATAATTCACCCCTCCACTTT	CASTPEAYNSPLHF
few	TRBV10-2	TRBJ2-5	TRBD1	TGCGCCAGCAGTGGGACAGGGTCCCAAGAGACCCAGTACTTC	CASSGTGSQETQYF
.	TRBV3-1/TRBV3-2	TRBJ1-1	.	TGTGCCAGCAGCAGGCCCAGGGTAGGAGACACTGAAGCTTTCTTT	CASSRPRVGDTEAFF
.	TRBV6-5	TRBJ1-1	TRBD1	TGTGCCAGCAGTTACGACAGGGACACTGAAGCTTTCTTT	CASSYDRDTEAFF
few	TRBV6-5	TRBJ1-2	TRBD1	TGTGCCAGCAGCTCCCGGGACAGGGCTGGCTACACCTTC	CASSSRDRAGYTF
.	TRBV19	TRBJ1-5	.	TGTGCCAGTAGTAACTCGGGGTATTGGGGCAATCAGCCCCAGCATTTT	CASSNSGYWGNQPQHF
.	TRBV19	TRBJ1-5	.	TGTGCCAGATCGGACAACAATCAGCCCCAGCATTTT	CARSDNNQPQHF
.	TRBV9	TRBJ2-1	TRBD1	TGTGCCAGCAGCACAGGGGGGACAGCTGCTTACAATGAGCAGTTCTTC	CASSTGGTAAYNEQFF
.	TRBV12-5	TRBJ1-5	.	TGTGCTAGTGGTTTGGATATAGGCAATCAGCCCCAGCATTTT	CASGLDIGNQPQHF
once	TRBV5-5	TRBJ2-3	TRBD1	TGTGCCCCCCGGGACAGGGACGACACAGATACGCAGTATTTT	CAPRDRDDTDTQYF
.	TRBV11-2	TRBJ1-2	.	TGTGCCAGCAGCTTAGAGGTGCTCAGGGGCTATGGCTACACCTTC	CASSLEVLRGYGYTF
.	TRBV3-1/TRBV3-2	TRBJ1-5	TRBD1	TGTGCCAGCAGCCAAGACTGGAGGACAGGCGTTGGGCCCCAGCATTTT	CASSQDWRTGVGPQHF